This entry features one T cell receptor beta chain sequence. What it binds is not known. The treatment was: oral pan-JAK inhibitor, 5-10 mg twice daily. cDNA prepared by RNA extraction and subsequent reverse transcription served as the template for sequencing. Assay used: immunoSEQ multiplex PCR; TCRdb lists only in-frame clones, some missing. The repertoire holds approximately 210,000 clones, with about 64% as singletons. This sample was included in a study of CD8+ T cells in alopecia areata. Study-wide background: After 6 to 18 months of tofacitinib, follow-up continued 6 months off drug.

Points from the study as a whole: Tofacitinib significantly decreased scalp clonality and expanded CD8+ clones among top 100.

The ends were cut back, 1 base at V and 1 base at J, with 5 bases in the middle. There are 13 residues in the CDR3. Germline V gene lookup returns CDR1 SGDLS and CDR2 YYNGEE. The specimen comprised CD4+ T cells sorted from blood, sampled at week 4, from a patient treated with tofacitinib. The V and J genes are TRBV9 and TRBJ1-2, with unresolved D. The clonotype originates from a human donor with alopecia areata. The CDR3 sequence: CASSVTGNYGYTF. The CDR3 region has the DNA TGTGCCAGCAGCGTAACGGGTAACTATGGCTACACCTTC.